The T cell receptor beta chain under discussion was sequenced for a study of cytotoxic CD8 clonotypes in ibrutinib-treated CLL. Study-level information: After a median about eleven months on treatment (6 to 36), response samples were drawn. Study outcomes and limitations: Baseline clonality was higher than in age-matched healthy donors and moved in step with circulating CD8+ T-cell counts.

Libraries were prepared by immunoSEQ multiplex PCR; TCRdb keeps only in-frame clonotypes and omits some of them. The sample consists of 270,000 or so clones, roughly four fifths of them appearing once. As for this clone: Its antigen remains unknown.

CDR3 length: 13 amino acids. Germline trimming cut 7 bases from V and 3 bases from J; bases unmatched to any gene: 2. Germline V gene lookup returns CDR1 LNHDA and CDR2 SQIVND (reference sequence). Sequencing used PBMCs, obtained at disease progression, from a patient treated with ibrutinib. The chain employs TRBV19 and TRBJ1-4; 7 bases align to TRBD1. The sequence derives from a human donor with chronic lymphocytic leukemia. CDR3: CASKQGPNEKLFF. CDR3 bases: TGTGCCAGTAAACAGGGGCCTAATGAAAAACTGTTTTTT.